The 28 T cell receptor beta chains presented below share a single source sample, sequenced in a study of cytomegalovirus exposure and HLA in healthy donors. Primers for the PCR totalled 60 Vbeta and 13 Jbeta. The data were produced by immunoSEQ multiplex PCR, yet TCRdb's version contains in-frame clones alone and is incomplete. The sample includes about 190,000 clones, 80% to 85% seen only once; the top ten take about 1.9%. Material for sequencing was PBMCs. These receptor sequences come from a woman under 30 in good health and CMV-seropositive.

The CDR3: CASSVGSGGDQPQHF. The DNA for the CDR3 is TGTGCCAGCAGCGTAGGGTCAGGGGGAGATCAGCCCCAGCATTTT. V is TRBV9 and J is TRBJ1-5, with 7 nucleotides matching TRBD1. The CDR3 extends over 15 amino acids. J gave up 5 bases and V 0 bases, and 5 bases lay outside the gene matches. Per the germline V gene, CDR1 is SGDLS and CDR2 is YYNGEE.

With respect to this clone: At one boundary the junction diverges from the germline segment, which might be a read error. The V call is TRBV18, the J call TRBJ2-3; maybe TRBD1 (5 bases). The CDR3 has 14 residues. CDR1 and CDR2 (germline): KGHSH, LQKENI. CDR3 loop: CASSPPLDTYTQYF. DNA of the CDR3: TGTGCCAGCTCACCACCTCTGGACACATATACGCAGTATTTT.

The CDR3 loop is CASSQVSGSYGYTF. The CDR3 bases are TGCGCCAGCAGCCAAGTATCCGGGTCCTATGGCTACACCTTC. J is TRBJ1-2 and V is TRBV4-3; D gene uncertain. V was clipped by 1 base and J by 4 bases, with 10 bases between them. The CDR3 runs to 14 residues. CDR1 is LGHNA and CDR2 is YSLEER in the germline V gene.

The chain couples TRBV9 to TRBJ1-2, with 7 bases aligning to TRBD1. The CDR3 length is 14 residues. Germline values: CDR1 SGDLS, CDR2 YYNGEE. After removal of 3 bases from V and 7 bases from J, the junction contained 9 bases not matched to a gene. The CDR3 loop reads CASSDTGTATGYTF. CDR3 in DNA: TGTGCCAGCAGCGATACCGGGACAGCCACTGGCTACACCTTC.

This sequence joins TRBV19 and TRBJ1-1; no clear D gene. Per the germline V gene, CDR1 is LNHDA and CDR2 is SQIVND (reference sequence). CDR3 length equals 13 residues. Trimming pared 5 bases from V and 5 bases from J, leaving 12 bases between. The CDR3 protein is CASSAGLRTEAFF. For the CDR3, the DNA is TGTGCCAGTAGTGCGGGATTACGGACTGAAGCTTTCTTT.

The CDR3 loop reads CASSIGIRGEKLFF. The CDR3 DNA sequence: TGCGCCAGCAGCATCGGGATCCGAGGAGAAAAACTGTTTTTT. J is TRBJ1-4 and V is TRBV5-1; D gene unclear. The CDR3 runs 14 residues. Deletions cut 4 bases from V and 8 bases from J, with 15 bases between. Germline CDR1 reads SGHRS; CDR2 reads YFSETQ.

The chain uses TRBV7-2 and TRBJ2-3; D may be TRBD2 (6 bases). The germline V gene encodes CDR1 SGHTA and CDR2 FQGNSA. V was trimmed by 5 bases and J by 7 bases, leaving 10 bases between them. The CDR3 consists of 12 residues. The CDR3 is CASSKTSYTQYF. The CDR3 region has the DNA TGTGCCAGCAGCAAAACTAGCTATACGCAGTATTTT.

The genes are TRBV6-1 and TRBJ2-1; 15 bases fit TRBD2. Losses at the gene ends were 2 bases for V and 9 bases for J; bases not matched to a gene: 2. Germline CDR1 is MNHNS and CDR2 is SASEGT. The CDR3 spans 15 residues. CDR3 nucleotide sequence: TGTGCCAGCAGTGAACCGGGACTAGCGGGGGGTGAGCAGTTCTTC. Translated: CASSEPGLAGGEQFF.

CDR3 in DNA: TGTGCCTGGAGCGCACCCCAGGATACGCAGTATTTT. This gives the protein CAWSAPQDTQYF. The chain is built from TRBV30 and TRBJ2-3; no firm D call. CDR3 length: 12 residues. V lost 3 bases and J lost 6, with 10 bases in between. Per the germline V gene, CDR1 is GTSNPN and CDR2 is SVGIG (reference sequence).

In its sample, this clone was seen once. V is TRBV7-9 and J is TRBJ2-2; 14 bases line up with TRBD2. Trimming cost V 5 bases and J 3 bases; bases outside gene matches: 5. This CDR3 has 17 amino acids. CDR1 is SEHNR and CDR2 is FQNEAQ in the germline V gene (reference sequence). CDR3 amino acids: CASSPTSGGAYTGELFF. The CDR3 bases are TGTGCCAGCAGCCCGACTAGCGGGGGGGCTTACACCGGGGAGCTGTTTTTT.

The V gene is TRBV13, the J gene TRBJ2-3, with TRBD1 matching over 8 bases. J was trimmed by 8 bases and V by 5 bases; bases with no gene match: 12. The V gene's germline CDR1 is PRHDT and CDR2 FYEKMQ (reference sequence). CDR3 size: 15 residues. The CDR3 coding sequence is TGTGCCAGCAGCGGAGGGACAGGTGGGATAGGTACGCAGTATTTT. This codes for CASSGGTGGIGTQYF.

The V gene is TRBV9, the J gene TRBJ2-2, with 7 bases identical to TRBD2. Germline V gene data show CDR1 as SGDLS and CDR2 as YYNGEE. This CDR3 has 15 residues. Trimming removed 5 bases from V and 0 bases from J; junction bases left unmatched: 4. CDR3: CASRAGTTNTGELFF. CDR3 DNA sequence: TGTGCCAGCAGAGCGGGAACGACGAACACCGGGGAGCTGTTTTTT. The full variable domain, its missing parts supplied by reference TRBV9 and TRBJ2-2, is DSGVTQTPKHLITATGQRVTLRCSPRSGDLSVYWYQQSLDQGLQFLIQYYNGEERAKGNILERFSAQQFPDLHSELNLSSLELGDSALYFCASRAGTTNTGELFFGEGSRLTVL.

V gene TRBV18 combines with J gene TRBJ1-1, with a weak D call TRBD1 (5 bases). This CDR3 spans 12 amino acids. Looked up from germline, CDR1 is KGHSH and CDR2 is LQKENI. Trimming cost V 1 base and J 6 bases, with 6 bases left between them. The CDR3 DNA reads TGTGCCAGCTCACCACAGGGGCCTGAAGCTTTCTTT. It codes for CASSPQGPEAFF.

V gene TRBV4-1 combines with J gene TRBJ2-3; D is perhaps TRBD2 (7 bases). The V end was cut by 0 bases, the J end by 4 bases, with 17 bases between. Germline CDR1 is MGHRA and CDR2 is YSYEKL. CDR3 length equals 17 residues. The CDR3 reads CASSQDQRGGRADTQYF. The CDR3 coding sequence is TGCGCCAGCAGCCAAGATCAGAGGGGGGGCAGGGCAGATACGCAGTATTTT.

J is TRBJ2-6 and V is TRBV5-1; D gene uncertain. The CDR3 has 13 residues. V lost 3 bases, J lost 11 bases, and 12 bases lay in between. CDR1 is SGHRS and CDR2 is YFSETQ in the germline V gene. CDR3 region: CASSSGPADVLTF. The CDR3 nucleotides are TGCGCCAGCAGCTCTGGGCCCGCAGACGTCCTGACTTTC.

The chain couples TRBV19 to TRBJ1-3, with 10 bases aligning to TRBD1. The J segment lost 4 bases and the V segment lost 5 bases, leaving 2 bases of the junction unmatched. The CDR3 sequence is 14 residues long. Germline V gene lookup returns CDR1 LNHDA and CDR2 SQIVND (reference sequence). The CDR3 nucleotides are TGTGCCAGTAGTTGGACAGGGGGGGGAAACACCATATATTTT. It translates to CASSWTGGGNTIYF.

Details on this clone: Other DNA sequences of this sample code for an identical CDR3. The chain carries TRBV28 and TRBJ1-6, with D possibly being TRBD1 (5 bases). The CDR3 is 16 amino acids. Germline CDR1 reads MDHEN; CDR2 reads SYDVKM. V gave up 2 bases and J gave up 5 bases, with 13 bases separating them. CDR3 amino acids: CASSLTGAGNNSPLHF. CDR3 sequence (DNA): TGTGCCAGCAGTTTAACCGGGGCGGGGAATAATTCACCCCTCCACTTT.

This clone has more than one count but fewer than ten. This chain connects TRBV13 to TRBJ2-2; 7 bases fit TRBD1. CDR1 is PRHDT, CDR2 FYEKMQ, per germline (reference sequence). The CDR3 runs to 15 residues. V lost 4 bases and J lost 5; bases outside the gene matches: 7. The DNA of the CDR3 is TGTGCCAGCAGCTCCATTAAGGACAGGACCGGGGAGCTGTTTTTT. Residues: CASSSIKDRTGELFF.

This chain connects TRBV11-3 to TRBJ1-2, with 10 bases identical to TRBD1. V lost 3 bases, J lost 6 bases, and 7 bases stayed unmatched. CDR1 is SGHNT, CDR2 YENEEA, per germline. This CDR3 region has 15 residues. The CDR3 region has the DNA TGTGCCAGCAGCTTCTCCGGGACAGGGGTACATGGCTACACCTTC. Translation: CASSFSGTGVHGYTF. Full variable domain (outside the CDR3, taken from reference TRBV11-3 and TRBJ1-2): EAGVVQSPRYKIIEKKQPVAFWCNPISGHNTLYWYLQNLGQGPELLIRYENEEAVDDSQLPKDRFSAERLKGVDSTLKIQPAELGDSAVYLCASSFSGTGVHGYTFGSGTRLTVV.

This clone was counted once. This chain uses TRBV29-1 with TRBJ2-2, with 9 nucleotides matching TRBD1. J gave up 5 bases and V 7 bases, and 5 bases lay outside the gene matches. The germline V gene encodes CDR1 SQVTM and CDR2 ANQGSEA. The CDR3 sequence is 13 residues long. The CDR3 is CSAGTGLTGELFF. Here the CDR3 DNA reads TGCAGCGCCGGGACAGGGCTTACCGGGGAGCTGTTTTTT.

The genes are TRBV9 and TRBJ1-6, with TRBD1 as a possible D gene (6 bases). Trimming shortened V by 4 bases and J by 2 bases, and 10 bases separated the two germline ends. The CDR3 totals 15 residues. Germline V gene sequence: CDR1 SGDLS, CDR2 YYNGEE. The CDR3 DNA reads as TGTGCCAGCAGCCAACGACAGGCCTATAATTCACCCCTCCACTTT. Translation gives CASSQRQAYNSPLHF.

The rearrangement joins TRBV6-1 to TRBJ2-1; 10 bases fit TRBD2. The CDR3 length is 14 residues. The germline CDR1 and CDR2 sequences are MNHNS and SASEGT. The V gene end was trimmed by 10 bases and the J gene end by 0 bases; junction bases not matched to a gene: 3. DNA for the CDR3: TGTGCCAACCAGCGGGGGGGCTCCTACAATGAGCAGTTCTTC. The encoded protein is CANQRGGSYNEQFF.

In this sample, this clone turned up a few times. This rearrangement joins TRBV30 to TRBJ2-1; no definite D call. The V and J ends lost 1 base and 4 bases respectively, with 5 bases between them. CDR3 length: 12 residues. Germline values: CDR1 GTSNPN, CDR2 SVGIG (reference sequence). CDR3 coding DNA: TGTGCCTGGAGTGAGAGTTACAATGAGCAGTTCTTC. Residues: CAWSESYNEQFF.

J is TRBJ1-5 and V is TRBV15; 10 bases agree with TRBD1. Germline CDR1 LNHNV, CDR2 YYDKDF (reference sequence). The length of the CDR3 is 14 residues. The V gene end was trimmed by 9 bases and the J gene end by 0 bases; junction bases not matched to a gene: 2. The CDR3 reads CATGQGYSNQPQHF. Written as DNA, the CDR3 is TGTGCCACGGGACAGGGGTATAGCAATCAGCCCCAGCATTTT.

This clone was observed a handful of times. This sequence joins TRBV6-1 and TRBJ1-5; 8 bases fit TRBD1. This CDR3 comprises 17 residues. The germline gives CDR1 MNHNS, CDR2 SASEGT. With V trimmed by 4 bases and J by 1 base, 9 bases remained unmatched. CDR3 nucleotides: TGTGCCAGCAGTGCTGGGACAGGCCTAGTAAGCAATCAGCCCCAGCATTTT. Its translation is CASSAGTGLVSNQPQHF.

DNA of the CDR3: TGTGCCAGCAGCGTAGCTAAAAGGGCAGGAGGGGCTCAGCCCCAGCATTTT. It yields the protein CASSVAKRAGGAQPQHF. The chain recombines TRBV9 with TRBJ1-5, with D possibly matching TRBD1 (5 bases). This CDR3 spans 17 amino acids. Between the trimmed V and J ends, which lost 0 bases and 6 bases, there was a span of 19 bases. Germline loops: CDR1 SGDLS, CDR2 YYNGEE.

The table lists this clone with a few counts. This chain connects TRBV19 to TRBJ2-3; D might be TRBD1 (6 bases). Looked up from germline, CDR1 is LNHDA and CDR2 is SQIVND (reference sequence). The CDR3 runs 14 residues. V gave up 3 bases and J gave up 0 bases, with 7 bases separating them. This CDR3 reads CASSIGQSTDTQYF. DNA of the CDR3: TGTGCCAGTAGTATTGGACAGAGCACAGATACGCAGTATTTT.

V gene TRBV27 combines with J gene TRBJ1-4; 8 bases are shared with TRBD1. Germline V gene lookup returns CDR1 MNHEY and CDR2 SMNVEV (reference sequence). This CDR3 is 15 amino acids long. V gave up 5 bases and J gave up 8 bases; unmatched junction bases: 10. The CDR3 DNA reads TGTGCCAGCAGTGCCTCAGGGGGCGGTGGCGAAAAACTGTTTTTT. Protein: CASSASGGGGEKLFF.